The present TCR beta chain was sequenced within a study of neurological immune-mediated disorders. 5'RACE with 10-nucleotide random UMIs generated the cDNA. TCRdb re-called the 5' RACE reads through MiXCR, storing one row per CDR3 protein. The sample has over 15,000 distinct CDR3 sequences; roughly 9% are singletons. Many counts were recorded for this clonotype. The V and J ends lost 3 bases and 3 bases respectively, with 9 bases between them. CDR3 size: 14 residues. As healthy controls, volunteers from a blood bank in Maryland, USA, were used. The sorted libraries drew on some 930,000 T cells that were CD4+ or CD8+.

The rearrangement joins TRBV12-3 or TRBV12-4 to TRBJ1-5; D is perhaps TRBD1 (5 bases). Sequenced: CD8+ T cells from blood. The receptor's source is a middle-aged man in good health. CDR3 bases: TGTGCCAGCAGTTTCCAGGGATTCAATCAGCCCCAGCATTTT. Residues: CASSFQGFNQPQHF.